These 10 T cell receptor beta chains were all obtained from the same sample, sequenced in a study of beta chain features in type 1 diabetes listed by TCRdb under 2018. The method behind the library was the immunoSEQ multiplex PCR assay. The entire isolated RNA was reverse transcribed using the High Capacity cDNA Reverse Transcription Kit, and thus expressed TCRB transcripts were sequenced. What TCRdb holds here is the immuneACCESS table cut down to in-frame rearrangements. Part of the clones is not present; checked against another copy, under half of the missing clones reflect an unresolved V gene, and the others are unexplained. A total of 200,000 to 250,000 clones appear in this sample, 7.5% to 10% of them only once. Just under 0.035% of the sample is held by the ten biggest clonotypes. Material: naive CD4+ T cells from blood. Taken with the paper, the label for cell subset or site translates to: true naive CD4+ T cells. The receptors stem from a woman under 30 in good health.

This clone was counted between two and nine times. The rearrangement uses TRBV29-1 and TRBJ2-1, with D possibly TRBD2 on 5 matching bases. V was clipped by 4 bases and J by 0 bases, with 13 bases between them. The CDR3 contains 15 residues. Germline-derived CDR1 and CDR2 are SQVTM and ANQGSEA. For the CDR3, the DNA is TGCAGCGTTGGGCCCGTAGCGTACTCCTACAATGAGCAGTTCTTC. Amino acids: CSVGPVAYSYNEQFF.

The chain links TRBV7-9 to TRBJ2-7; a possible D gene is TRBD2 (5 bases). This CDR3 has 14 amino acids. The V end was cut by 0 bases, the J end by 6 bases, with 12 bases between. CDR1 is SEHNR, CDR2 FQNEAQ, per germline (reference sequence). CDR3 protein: CASSLARAGSEQYF. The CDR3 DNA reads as TGTGCCAGCAGCTTAGCACGTGCGGGTTCCGAGCAGTACTTC.

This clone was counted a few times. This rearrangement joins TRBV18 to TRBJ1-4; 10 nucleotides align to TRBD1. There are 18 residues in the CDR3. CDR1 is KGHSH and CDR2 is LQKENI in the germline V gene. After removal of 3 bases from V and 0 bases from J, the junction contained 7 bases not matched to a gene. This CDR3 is CASSPRPGTGATNEKLFF. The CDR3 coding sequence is TGTGCCAGCTCACCTCGTCCCGGGACAGGGGCAACTAATGAAAAACTGTTTTTT.

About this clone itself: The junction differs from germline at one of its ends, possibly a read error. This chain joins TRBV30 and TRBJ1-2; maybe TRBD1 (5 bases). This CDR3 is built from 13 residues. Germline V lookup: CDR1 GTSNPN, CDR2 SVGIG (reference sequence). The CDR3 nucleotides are TGTGCCCGGAGCGGGGGGGGAATCTATGGCTACACCTTC. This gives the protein CARSGGGIYGYTF.

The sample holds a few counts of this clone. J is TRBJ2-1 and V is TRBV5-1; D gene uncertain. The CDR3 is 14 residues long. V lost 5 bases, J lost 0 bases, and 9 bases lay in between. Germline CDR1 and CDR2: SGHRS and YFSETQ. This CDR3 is CASRHTSSYNEQFF. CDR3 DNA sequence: TGCGCCAGCAGGCACACCAGCTCCTACAATGAGCAGTTCTTC.

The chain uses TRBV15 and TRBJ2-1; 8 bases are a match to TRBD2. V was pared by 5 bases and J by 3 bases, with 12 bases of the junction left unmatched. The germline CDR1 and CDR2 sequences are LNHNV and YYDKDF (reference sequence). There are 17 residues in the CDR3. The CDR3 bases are TGTGCCACCAGCCCCCTAGGAACTAGCGGTAACTACAATGAGCAGTTCTTC. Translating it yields CATSPLGTSGNYNEQFF.

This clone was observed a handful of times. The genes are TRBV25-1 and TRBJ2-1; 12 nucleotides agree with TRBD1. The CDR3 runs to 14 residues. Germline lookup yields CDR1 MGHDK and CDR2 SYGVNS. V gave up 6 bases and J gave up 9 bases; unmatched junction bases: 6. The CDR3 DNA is TGTGCCAGCAGCCGGGACAGGGGGCTCGGTGAGCAGTTCTTC. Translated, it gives CASSRDRGLGEQFF.

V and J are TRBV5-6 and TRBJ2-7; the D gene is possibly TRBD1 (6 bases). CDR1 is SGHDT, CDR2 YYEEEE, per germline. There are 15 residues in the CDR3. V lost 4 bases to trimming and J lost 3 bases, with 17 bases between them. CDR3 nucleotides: TGTGCCAGCAGCGGGACCGGGACACCTTTCTACGAGCAGTACTTC. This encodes CASSGTGTPFYEQYF. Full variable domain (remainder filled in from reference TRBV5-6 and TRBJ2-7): DAGVTQSPTHLIKTRGQQVTLRCSPKSGHDTVSWYQQALGQGPQFIFQYYEEEERQRGNFPDRFSGHQFPNYSSELNVNALLLGDSALYLCASSGTGTPFYEQYFGPGTRLTVT.

The CDR3 nucleotides are TGCGCCAGCAGATTCGAGCGGGGGGCGTATGGCTACACCTTC. Encoded protein: CASRFERGAYGYTF. The chain has TRBV5-1 and TRBJ1-2; tentative D call: TRBD1 (6 bases). Germline V gene sequence: CDR1 SGHRS, CDR2 YFSETQ. V gave up 5 bases and J gave up 5 bases, with 16 bases separating them. The CDR3 contains 14 residues.

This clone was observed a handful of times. The CDR3 is CASSILRGSYNEQFF. CDR3 DNA sequence: TGTGCCAGCAGCATTTTGCGGGGATCCTACAATGAGCAGTTCTTC. The chain combines TRBV11-2 with TRBJ2-1, with TRBD2 as a possible D gene (6 bases). This CDR3 is 15 amino acids long. Between the trimmed V and J ends, which lost 5 bases and 1 base, there was a span of 12 bases. The germline V gene encodes CDR1 SGHAT and CDR2 FQNNGV. The full variable domain, in which reference TRBV11-2 and TRBJ2-1 provide the parts outside the CDR3, is EAGVAQSPRYKIIEKRQSVAFWCNPISGHATLYWYQQILGQGPKLLIQFQNNGVVDDSQLPKDRFSAERLKGVDSTLKIQPAKLEDSAVYLCASSILRGSYNEQFFGPGTRLTVL.